This T cell receptor beta chain was retrieved from a study of T cells in Graves' hyperthyroidism and ophthalmopathy. Losses at the gene ends were 2 bases for V and 4 bases for J; bases not matched to a gene: 6. The CDR3 has 15 residues. Per germline, CDR1 SQVTM and CDR2 ANQGSEA. This clonotype was found many times. The CDR3 regions of TCR beta were amplified from RNA transcripts. RT-PCR in the first round (using the HTBI primer set) targeted the TCR CDR3. TCRdb processed the multiplex PCR reads anew with MiXCR; each CDR3 protein has one entry. Here the sample spans fewer than 500,000 distinct CDR3 sequences, approximately 14% being singletons.

The chain carries TRBV29-1 and TRBJ2-5; 11 positions match TRBD2. The clonotype originates from a young man with Graves' ophthalmopathy. The sequencing sample was made of blood. This CDR3 is CSVEIAGGWRETQYF. The CDR3 DNA reads as TGCAGCGTTGAAATAGCGGGAGGGTGGCGAGAGACCCAGTACTTC.